These 27 T cell receptor beta chains were sequenced from one sample in a study of T cells after somatic rescue of genetic block. The protocol was immunoSEQ multiplex PCR, while the TCRdb copy is restricted to in-frame clones and leaves out a portion. The data hold tens of thousands of clones, with 92% observed a single time. The source material was peripheral blood mononuclear cells (PBMCs). Receptor source: a man aged 35 to 55.

The chain couples TRBV6-6 to TRBJ2-1, with 7 nucleotides matching TRBD1. The germline gives CDR1 MNHNY, CDR2 SVGAGI (reference sequence). Unmatched junction bases numbered 3, after V lost 5 bases and J lost 8 bases. The CDR3 is 12 amino acids. The CDR3 here is CASSRQGHEQFF. CDR3 nucleotide sequence: TGTGCCAGCAGTCGACAGGGCCATGAGCAGTTCTTC.

The genes are TRBV19 and TRBJ1-1, with D possibly TRBD1 on 5 matching bases. This CDR3 spans 13 amino acids. Germline CDR1 is LNHDA and CDR2 is SQIVND (reference sequence). V was cut by 7 bases and J by 0 bases, with 9 bases left in between. CDR3 nucleotides: TGTGCCAGTATGGGGGAGGTGAACACTGAAGCTTTCTTT. Protein: CASMGEVNTEAFF.

This clone was detected once. The V and J genes are TRBV6-5 and TRBJ1-2; TRBD1 aligns across 7 bases. Germline assignment: CDR1 MNHEY and CDR2 SVGAGI. The CDR3 length is 13 residues. Losses at the gene ends were 6 bases for V and 4 bases for J; bases not matched to a gene: 5. This chain's CDR3 is CASSPDRVYGYTF. Here the CDR3 DNA reads TGTGCCAGCAGCCCCGACAGGGTCTATGGCTACACCTTC.

The chain is built from TRBV10-1 and TRBJ2-7; 9 positions match TRBD2. In germline, CDR1 is WNHNN, CDR2 SYGVQD (reference sequence). This CDR3 is built from 15 residues. J lost 2 bases, V lost 6 bases, and 8 bases had no gene match. The CDR3 sequence is CASSPGLATPYEQYF. In DNA, the CDR3 is TGCGCCAGCAGCCCAGGACTAGCGACACCCTACGAGCAGTACTTC.

The gene calls are TRBV6-5 and TRBJ2-1; 11 bases line up with TRBD1. J was trimmed by 7 bases and V by 5 bases; bases with no gene match: 7. Germline V gene lookup returns CDR1 MNHEY and CDR2 SVGAGI. The CDR3 consists of 15 residues. The CDR3 DNA reads as TGTGCCAGCAGTACCGGACAGGGGGCGCGAAATGAGCAGTTCTTC. This translates into CASSTGQGARNEQFF.

The count of this clone is one. The rearrangement joins TRBV7-2 to TRBJ2-1, with D unclear. This CDR3 has 15 amino acids. The V gene's germline CDR1 is SGHTA and CDR2 FQGNSA. The V end was cut by 1 base, the J end by 0 bases, with 7 bases between. CDR3 nucleotides: TGTGCCAGCAGCTTAGTAACGGTCTCCTACAATGAGCAGTTCTTC. This translates into CASSLVTVSYNEQFF.

This clone was recorded only once. CDR3 region: CASSASGTVNTEAFF. In nucleotides, the CDR3 is TGCGCCAGCAGCGCCTCCGGGACAGTGAACACTGAAGCTTTCTTT. The genes are TRBV5-1 and TRBJ1-1, with 7 nucleotides matching TRBD1. Unmatched junction bases numbered 6, after V lost 4 bases and J lost 0 bases. This CDR3 is 15 amino acids long. CDR1 SGHRS and CDR2 YFSETQ come from the germline V gene.

The gene calls are TRBV29-1 and TRBJ2-2; a weak D match, TRBD2 (6 bases). Germline V CDR1 and CDR2: SQVTM, ANQGSEA. The CDR3 spans 13 residues. Trimming took 7 bases from V and 7 from J, leaving 16 bases between them. As DNA, the CDR3 is TGCAGCGCAGCCGGGACTGCGAGCGGGGAGCTGTTTTTT. This translates into CSAAGTASGELFF.

V is TRBV6-6 and J is TRBJ1-2, with TRBD1 matching 10 bases. The CDR3 totals 13 residues. Per germline, CDR1 MNHNY and CDR2 SVGAGI (reference sequence). J lost 4 bases, V lost 5 bases, and 1 base had no gene match. The CDR3 region is CASSRTGGYGYTF. CDR3 DNA sequence: TGTGCCAGCAGTCGGACAGGGGGCTATGGCTACACCTTC.

The chain is built from TRBV7-6 and TRBJ2-7; 12 bases agree with TRBD2. Germline lookup yields CDR1 SGHVS and CDR2 FNYEAQ. The CDR3 runs to 16 residues. V lost 5 bases and J lost 2; bases outside the gene matches: 7. The CDR3 region is CASSRTWTSGTYEQYF. CDR3 nucleotides: TGTGCCAGCAGCCGCACTTGGACTAGCGGGACCTACGAGCAGTACTTC.

V gene TRBV10-3 combines with J gene TRBJ2-7; 7 bases line up with TRBD2. CDR1 ENHRY and CDR2 SYGVKD come from the germline V gene. Trimming at V came to 8 bases and at J to 12 bases, leaving 16 bases not matched to a gene. This CDR3 region has 13 residues. The CDR3 here is CAIAGTKLRDPYF. The CDR3 coding sequence is TGTGCCATCGCAGGGACTAAACTACGTGATCCGTACTTC.

This chain connects TRBV2 to TRBJ2-7; D is undetermined. Germline CDR1 reads SNHLY; CDR2 reads FYNNEI. The V and J ends lost 2 bases and 4 bases respectively, with 21 bases between them. The CDR3 runs 17 residues. Here the CDR3 DNA reads TGTGCCAGCAGTGAATCCCTCCTCCTAGGTAGGCGGTACGAGCAGTACTTC. Its protein product is CASSESLLLGRRYEQYF.

This clone has a handful of counts. The CDR3 region is CAWRTGNTEAFF. CDR3 nucleotide sequence: TGTGCCTGGAGGACTGGGAACACTGAAGCTTTCTTT. The genes are TRBV30 and TRBJ1-1; D is ambiguous. This CDR3 is built from 12 residues. The V end lost 3 bases, the J end lost 1 base, and 6 bases lay between the germline ends. Germline values: CDR1 GTSNPN, CDR2 SVGIG (reference sequence). Based on the CDR3 plus reference TRBV30 and TRBJ1-1, the full variable domain is SQTIHQWPATLVQPVGSPLSLECTVEGTSNPNLYWYRQAAGRGLQLLFYSVGIGQISSEVPQNLSASRPQDRQFILSSKKLLLSDSGFYLCAWRTGNTEAFFGQGTRLTVV.

This chain connects TRBV9 to TRBJ1-4; tentatively, D is TRBD1 (6 bases). Deletions cut 3 bases from V and 4 bases from J, with 16 bases between. The CDR3 covers 16 residues. Germline V CDR1 and CDR2: SGDLS, YYNGEE. The CDR3 reads CASSALRTADNEKLFF. The CDR3 bases are TGTGCCAGCAGCGCCCTTAGGACAGCCGATAATGAAAAACTGTTTTTT.

The V gene is TRBV7-8, the J gene TRBJ2-3, with D perhaps assigned TRBD1 or TRBD2 (6 bases each). The CDR3 length is 16 residues. Between the trimmed V and J ends, which lost 1 base and 6 bases, there was a span of 17 bases. The V gene's germline CDR1 is SGHVS and CDR2 FQNEAQ. The CDR3 sequence: CASSLVSRGAVDTQYF. In DNA, the CDR3 is TGTGCCAGCAGCTTAGTATCAAGGGGGGCGGTGGATACGCAGTATTTT.

V usage is TRBV12-5 and J usage is TRBJ1-1, with D possibly matching TRBD1 (6 bases). This CDR3 is built from 15 residues. The germline CDR1 and CDR2 sequences are LGHNT and FRNRAP. The V end lost 4 bases, the J end lost 4 bases, and 16 bases lay between the germline ends. The CDR3 DNA reads as TGTGCTAGTGGTTCGGGCCCGCTCAGGGGCACTGAAGCTTTCTTT. Translation: CASGSGPLRGTEAFF.

This sequence joins TRBV28 and TRBJ2-5, with D possibly being TRBD2 (5 bases). With 8 bases removed from V and 0 bases from J, the gap between germline ends came to 10 bases. Germline V gives CDR1 MDHEN, CDR2 SYDVKM. CDR3 length: 13 amino acids. CDR3 residues: CASRPGYQETQYF. CDR3 bases: TGTGCCAGCCGGCCGGGATACCAAGAGACCCAGTACTTC.

The chain carries TRBV5-1 and TRBJ2-7; the match to TRBD2 covers 10 bases. Looked up from germline, CDR1 is SGHRS and CDR2 is YFSETQ. V shed 2 bases and J 4 bases; nucleotides not matched to a gene: 3. There are 14 residues in the CDR3. The CDR3 protein is CASSLAGGVYEQYF. CDR3 bases: TGCGCCAGCAGCTTAGCGGGAGGGGTTTACGAGCAGTACTTC.

This clone was observed a single time. The V call is TRBV18, the J call TRBJ2-7; 8 nucleotides line up with TRBD1. Trimming removed 6 bases from V and 4 bases from J; junction bases left unmatched: 8. The CDR3 extends over 14 amino acids. Germline V lookup: CDR1 KGHSH, CDR2 LQKENI. The CDR3 nucleotides are TGTGCCAGCTCGCAATCAGGGGGCGCGTACGAGCAGTACTTC. It translates to CASSQSGGAYEQYF.

The chain uses TRBV5-1 and TRBJ1-1, with 7 bases matching TRBD1. CDR3 length: 15 amino acids. Germline V CDR1 and CDR2: SGHRS, YFSETQ. The ends lost 3 bases at V and 4 bases at J; junction bases unmatched: 9. The CDR3 sequence: CASSYSTGPGTEAFF. In nucleotides, the CDR3 is TGCGCCAGCAGCTACTCGACAGGGCCCGGCACTGAAGCTTTCTTT.

The gene calls are TRBV6-5 and TRBJ2-1, with D tentatively TRBD1 (6 bases). The V gene lost 0 bases and the J gene lost 10 bases, with 7 bases spanning the gap. Germline loops: CDR1 MNHEY, CDR2 SVGAGI. The CDR3 spans 12 residues. CDR3 bases: TGTGCCAGCAGTTACTCCACAGGGGAGCAGTTCTTC. Translated, it gives CASSYSTGEQFF.

The gene calls are TRBV5-5 and TRBJ1-3; no firm D call. This CDR3 region has 15 residues. From germline, CDR1 is SGHKS and CDR2 YYEKEE (reference sequence). Trimming removed 3 bases from V and 1 base from J, with 11 bases in between. The CDR3 reads CASSYREGSGNTIYF. In DNA form, the CDR3 reads TGTGCCAGCAGCTACCGGGAGGGATCTGGAAACACCATATATTTT.

V and J are TRBV18 and TRBJ1-1; tentatively, D is TRBD1 (5 bases). The V end was cut by 6 bases, the J end by 5 bases, with 10 bases between. Per the germline V gene, CDR1 is KGHSH and CDR2 is LQKENI. CDR3 length equals 12 residues. The CDR3, as DNA: TGTGCCAGCTCCCCGGGACTTACTGAAGCTTTCTTT. It encodes CASSPGLTEAFF. The variable domain in full, completed from reference TRBV18 and TRBJ1-1, reads NAGVMQNPRHLVRRRGQEARLRCSPMKGHSHVYWYRQLPEEGLKFMVYLQKENIIDESGMPKERFSAEFPKEGPSILRIQQVVRGDSAAYFCASSPGLTEAFFGQGTRLTVV.

The V gene is TRBV28, the J gene TRBJ2-5, with a weak D call TRBD1 (6 bases). The CDR3 consists of 14 residues. CDR1 is MDHEN and CDR2 is SYDVKM in the germline V gene. V was shortened by 7 bases and J by 7 bases, with 19 bases between the two germline ends. The CDR3 sequence: CASTSTDRVGTQYF. The CDR3 bases are TGTGCCAGCACATCTACGGACAGAGTGGGGACCCAGTACTTC.

The chain employs TRBV6-5 and TRBJ2-7; 9 bases fit TRBD1. This CDR3 spans 14 amino acids. V lost 8 bases to trimming and J lost 2 bases; unmatched junction nucleotides: 7. Germline V gene sequence: CDR1 MNHEY, CDR2 SVGAGI. The CDR3 loop is CASGKDRGTYEQYF. DNA of the CDR3: TGTGCCAGCGGAAAGGACAGGGGAACCTACGAGCAGTACTTC.

The CDR3: CASSEGQGTYNEQFF. The CDR3 coding sequence is TGTGCCAGCAGCGAGGGACAGGGTACCTACAATGAGCAGTTCTTC. J is TRBJ2-1 and V is TRBV7-7, with 9 positions matching TRBD1. This CDR3 is 15 amino acids long. Germline assignment: CDR1 SSHAT and CDR2 FNYEAQ (reference sequence). J was trimmed by 2 bases and V by 5 bases; bases with no gene match: 4.

The V and J genes are TRBV7-9 and TRBJ2-3; 13 bases fit TRBD2. The CDR3 spans 16 residues. Germline V gives CDR1 SEHNR, CDR2 FQNEAQ (reference sequence). V gave up 3 bases and J gave up 7 bases; unmatched junction bases: 7. The CDR3 bases are TGTGCCAGCAGCTTCCGGACTAGCGGGAGAAGAAATACGCAGTATTTT. Translated, it gives CASSFRTSGRRNTQYF.